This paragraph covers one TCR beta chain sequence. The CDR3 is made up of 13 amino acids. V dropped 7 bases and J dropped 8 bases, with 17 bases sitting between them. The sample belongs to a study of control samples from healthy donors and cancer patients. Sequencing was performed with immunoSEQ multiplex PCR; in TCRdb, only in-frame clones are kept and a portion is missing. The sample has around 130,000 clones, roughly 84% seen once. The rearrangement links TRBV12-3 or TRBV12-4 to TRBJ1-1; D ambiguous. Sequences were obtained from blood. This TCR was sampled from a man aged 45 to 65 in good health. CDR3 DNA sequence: TGTGCCAGCACCCCTTCCTTTGGGAGGGAAGCTTTCTTT. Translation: CASTPSFGREAFF.